Sequencing of this TCR beta chain was carried out in a study of regulatory T cells in long-lasting Graves disease. Study conclusions and caveats: Favored usage of TRBV28, TRBJ1-2 and TRBJ2-5 was recorded in persistent disease.

The germline CDR1 and CDR2 sequences are LGHDT and YNNKEL (reference sequence). The CDR3 is 18 residues long. The trim removed 0 bases at V and 2 bases at J, leaving 9 bases unmatched. Building of the TCR beta libraries involved iRepertoire HTBI primers and Arm-PCR of CDR3 regions. TCRdb reprocessed the multiplex PCR reads with MiXCR, giving one entry per CDR3 protein. This sample has 350,000 to 400,000 distinct CDR3 sequences, with roughly a sixth found just once. Time point noted: newly diagnosed GD, antithyroid drugs for less than 3 months. Making the TCR library involved RNA that had been extracted from PBMCs. A word on this clonotype: Its antigen is as yet unknown.

The receptor was derived from a female donor with Graves disease. This sequence joins TRBV3-1 and TRBJ2-3; 9 bases match TRBD2. Sequenced here: peripheral blood mononuclear cells (PBMCs), sampled at new diagnosis, from a patient treated with antithyroid drugs. The CDR3 sequence: CASSQDGSTSGYTDTQYF. CDR3 in DNA: TGTGCCAGCAGCCAAGATGGGTCGACTAGCGGATACACAGATACGCAGTATTTT.